Shown below are 29 T cell receptor beta chains from a single sample sequenced in a study of technical replicates of blood from a few donors. Sequencing used immunoSEQ multiplex PCR; TCRdb keeps in-frame clones, though not all of them. Counted here are 66,000 or so clones, 95% to 98% occurring once; the ten biggest clones make up approximately 0.18%. The specimen sequenced was T cells isolated from PBMCs. The source is a human donor in good health.

V gene TRBV7-9 combines with J gene TRBJ2-5; 9 bases map to TRBD1. The length of the CDR3 is 13 residues. The germline V gene encodes CDR1 SEHNR and CDR2 FQNEAQ (reference sequence). V lost 5 bases and J lost 5; bases outside the gene matches: 3. CDR3 in DNA: TGTGCCAGCAGCATGGGACAGGGTGAGACCCAGTACTTC. The encoded protein is CASSMGQGETQYF.

The genes are TRBV11-2 and TRBJ1-1; D is perhaps TRBD1 (6 bases). CDR3 size: 13 residues. Germline values: CDR1 SGHAT, CDR2 FQNNGV. V was clipped by 7 bases and J by 5 bases, with 14 bases between them. CDR3 amino acids: CASNRGGRTEAFF. For the CDR3, the DNA is TGTGCCAGCAACAGAGGGGGAAGAACTGAAGCTTTCTTT.

This clone was recorded once. V usage is TRBV15 and J usage is TRBJ2-3; 10 bases align to TRBD2. Trimming cost V 6 bases and J 7 bases; bases outside gene matches: 13. This CDR3 is built from 16 residues. Germline CDR1 LNHNV, CDR2 YYDKDF (reference sequence). The CDR3, as DNA: TGTGCCACCAGTCCGTCCCCAGGACTAGCGGCCTATACGCAGTATTTT. As protein: CATSPSPGLAAYTQYF.

The chain uses TRBV19 and TRBJ1-3; D unresolved. The V and J ends lost 7 bases and 2 bases respectively, with 9 bases between them. The CDR3 spans 13 residues. Germline V gene lookup returns CDR1 LNHDA and CDR2 SQIVND (reference sequence). CDR3 residues: CASISSPGNTIYF. CDR3 in DNA: TGTGCCAGTATATCGAGTCCTGGAAACACCATATATTTT.

This clone was detected only once. The chain links TRBV11-2 to TRBJ1-1; no clear D gene. Germline CDR1 reads SGHAT; CDR2 reads FQNNGV. CDR3 size: 13 residues. V gave up 3 bases and J gave up 2 bases, with 7 bases separating them. The CDR3 here is CASSFLLNTEAFF. Written as DNA, the CDR3 is TGTGCCAGCAGCTTCCTTCTCAACACTGAAGCTTTCTTT. Drawing the rest from reference TRBV11-2 and TRBJ1-1, the complete variable domain is EAGVAQSPRYKIIEKRQSVAFWCNPISGHATLYWYQQILGQGPKLLIQFQNNGVVDDSQLPKDRFSAERLKGVDSTLKIQPAKLEDSAVYLCASSFLLNTEAFFGQGTRLTVV.

This clone has a single count. The chain joins TRBV6-1 to TRBJ1-1; maybe TRBD1 (5 bases). Germline assignment: CDR1 MNHNS and CDR2 SASEGT. The CDR3 extends over 16 amino acids. V lost 5 bases to trimming and J lost 1 base, with 17 bases between them. The DNA for the CDR3 is TGTGCCAGCAGTAAAGTGGGGGGGGGACGGAACACTGAAGCTTTCTTT. Amino acid sequence: CASSKVGGGRNTEAFF.

The CDR3 nucleotides read TGTGCCAGCAGTTCCCGTGGGGCGGGGCTATACGAGCAGTACTTC. Its protein product is CASSSRGAGLYEQYF. V usage is TRBV28 and J usage is TRBJ2-7, with D possibly being TRBD2 (6 bases). V was cut by 4 bases and J by 4 bases, with 17 bases left in between. Germline CDR1 MDHEN, CDR2 SYDVKM. The CDR3 has 15 amino acids.

The rearrangement links TRBV18 to TRBJ1-1, with 10 bases matching TRBD1. V lost 3 bases to trimming and J lost 3 bases; unmatched junction nucleotides: 1. The CDR3 spans 14 residues. Germline V gives CDR1 KGHSH, CDR2 LQKENI. The CDR3 nucleotides read TGTGCCAGCTCACCGACAGGGGGCTACACTGAAGCTTTCTTT. Translating gives CASSPTGGYTEAFF.

The V and J genes are TRBV2 and TRBJ2-7; the match to TRBD1 covers 9 bases. V was clipped by 3 bases and J by 6 bases; unmatched bases: 9. The germline gives CDR1 SNHLY, CDR2 FYNNEI. The CDR3 runs to 15 residues. DNA of the CDR3: TGTGCCAGCAGTGATACCGGGACAGGGAACGGCGAGCAGTACTTC. It is translated as CASSDTGTGNGEQYF.

The chain carries TRBV29-1 and TRBJ2-5, with TRBD2 matching 14 bases. The germline gives CDR1 SQVTM, CDR2 ANQGSEA. J lost 5 bases, V lost 5 bases, and 7 bases had no gene match. CDR3 length equals 15 residues. The CDR3 bases are TGCAGCGTTTCGGGACTAGCGGGAGACGGCGAGACCCAGTACTTC. It codes for CSVSGLAGDGETQYF. Full variable domain (missing parts from reference TRBV29-1 and TRBJ2-5): SAVISQKPSRDICQRGTSLTIQCQVDSQVTMMFWYRQQPGQSLTLIATANQGSEATYESGFVIDKFPISRPNLTFSTLTVSNMSPEDSSIYLCSVSGLAGDGETQYFGPGTRLLVL.

This sequence joins TRBV27 and TRBJ2-7; 8 bases are shared with TRBD2. The CDR3 is made up of 14 amino acids. V lost 6 bases and J lost 3; bases outside the gene matches: 7. Per the germline V gene, CDR1 is MNHEY and CDR2 is SMNVEV (reference sequence). The CDR3 reads CASSLKREYYEQYF. The CDR3 DNA reads as TGTGCCAGCAGCCTCAAGCGGGAGTACTACGAGCAGTACTTC.

The gene calls are TRBV9 and TRBJ1-2; the match to TRBD1 covers 12 bases. This CDR3 region has 14 residues. V lost 3 bases to trimming and J lost 7 bases; unmatched junction nucleotides: 4. Germline CDR1 SGDLS, CDR2 YYNGEE. CDR3: CASSDGTGGRGYTF. The CDR3 coding sequence is TGTGCCAGCAGCGACGGGACAGGGGGCCGTGGCTACACCTTC.

The V and J genes are TRBV11-2 and TRBJ2-7, with TRBD2 matching 7 bases. Germline V gene data show CDR1 as SGHAT and CDR2 as FQNNGV. J gave up 3 bases and V 4 bases, and 9 bases lay outside the gene matches. The CDR3 loop spans 15 amino acids. This CDR3 is CASSSLRREHYEQYF. As DNA, the CDR3 is TGTGCCAGCAGCTCTTTAAGGCGGGAGCACTACGAGCAGTACTTC.

The gene calls are TRBV21-1 and TRBJ1-1; the D segment call TRBD1 is taken from the table without a DNA check. TRBV21-1 constitutes a pseudogene. CDR3 length: 14 residues. The chain's CDR3 is CASHKLTGNTEAFF. In DNA, the CDR3 is TGTGCCAGTCACAAACTGACAGGGAACACTGAAGCTTTCTTT.

The chain recombines TRBV6-1 with TRBJ2-1; D is unresolved. There are 13 residues in the CDR3. Germline CDR1 reads MNHNS; CDR2 reads SASEGT. Trimming removed 4 bases at V and 5 bases at J, with 9 bases between. CDR3 sequence reads: CASSVWADNEQFF. The DNA for the CDR3 is TGTGCCAGCAGTGTTTGGGCTGACAATGAGCAGTTCTTC.

This clone was counted a single time. This rearrangement joins TRBV7-6 to TRBJ1-4; D gene unclear. The V end was cut by 1 base, the J end by 5 bases, with 14 bases between. The CDR3 runs 16 residues. Per the germline V gene, CDR1 is SGHVS and CDR2 is FNYEAQ. The CDR3 reads CASSLGAASRNEKLFF. The CDR3 DNA follows: TGTGCCAGCAGCTTAGGAGCGGCATCTAGGAATGAAAAACTGTTTTTT.

The sample holds a few counts of this clone. The V gene is TRBV25-1, the J gene TRBJ2-7, with TRBD1 matching 9 bases. CDR3 length equals 13 residues. Germline V lookup: CDR1 MGHDK, CDR2 SYGVNS. V lost 5 bases and J lost 7; bases outside the gene matches: 6. CDR3 in amino acids: CASSPGQGKEQYF. As DNA, the CDR3 is TGTGCCAGCAGTCCGGGACAGGGCAAAGAGCAGTACTTC.

The CDR3 DNA reads as TGTGCCATCAGTGGGGACAACCAAGAGACCCAGTACTTC. This gives the protein CAISGDNQETQYF. The chain combines TRBV10-3 with TRBJ2-5; maybe TRBD1 (6 bases). The CDR3 runs 13 residues. V lost 4 bases, J lost 0 bases, and 6 bases lay in between. CDR1 is ENHRY and CDR2 is SYGVKD in the germline V gene.

The V call is TRBV27, the J call TRBJ1-5; 7 bases line up with TRBD1. V shed 5 bases and J 0 bases; nucleotides not matched to a gene: 10. This CDR3 is 17 amino acids long. In germline, CDR1 is MNHEY, CDR2 SMNVEV (reference sequence). CDR3 in DNA: TGTGCCAGCAGTGCCAGGGGGATTTCGTATAGCAATCAGCCCCAGCATTTT. Its protein product is CASSARGISYSNQPQHF.

The chain recombines TRBV30 with TRBJ1-4, with 8 bases identical to TRBD1. The CDR3 has 13 residues. Trimming took 8 bases from V and 4 from J; bases not matched to a gene: 6. Germline V lookup: CDR1 GTSNPN, CDR2 SVGIG (reference sequence). CDR3 residues: CAASGQVNEKLFF. The CDR3 nucleotides are TGTGCCGCTTCGGGACAGGTTAATGAAAAACTGTTTTTT.

The V and J genes are TRBV11-2 and TRBJ1-1; 9 positions match TRBD1. Per germline, CDR1 SGHAT and CDR2 FQNNGV. The CDR3 spans 14 residues. Unmatched junction bases numbered 2, after V lost 5 bases and J lost 1 base. DNA of the CDR3: TGTGCCAGCAGCCAGGACAGGGGGAACACTGAAGCTTTCTTT. Translating gives CASSQDRGNTEAFF.

This rearrangement joins TRBV7-9 to TRBJ1-1, with D unclear. Germline CDR1 is SEHNR and CDR2 is FQNEAQ (reference sequence). The CDR3 is 14 amino acids. Trimming left V 2 bases short and J 11 bases short, with 18 bases between. DNA for the CDR3: TGTGCCAGCAGCTTATCGGTCTACGGGGTAGGGGCTTTCTTT. Translating it yields CASSLSVYGVGAFF.

The CDR3 DNA is TGTGCCAGCAGTTTCTCTCGCGGCATTTTCTACGAGCAGTACTTC. It encodes CASSFSRGIFYEQYF. The genes are TRBV27 and TRBJ2-7; no definite D call. Germline lookup yields CDR1 MNHEY and CDR2 SMNVEV (reference sequence). The V gene lost 3 bases and the J gene lost 3 bases, with 15 bases spanning the gap. The CDR3 consists of 15 residues.

V and J are TRBV6-1 and TRBJ1-6, with 8 bases that match TRBD1. After removal of 10 bases from V and 5 bases from J, the junction contained 4 bases not matched to a gene. CDR3 length: 13 residues. Germline CDR1 and CDR2: MNHNS and SASEGT. CDR3 residues: CATQDRDNSPLHF. In DNA, the CDR3 is TGTGCCACCCAGGACAGGGATAATTCACCCCTCCACTTT.

The chain links TRBV15 to TRBJ2-5; the D gene is possibly TRBD2 (5 bases). The V gene's germline CDR1 is LNHNV and CDR2 YYDKDF (reference sequence). The CDR3 loop spans 17 amino acids. Trimming left V 2 bases short and J 4 bases short, with 20 bases between. CDR3 nucleotides: TGTGCCACCAGCAGATCGGGATACAGCCGTCTGGGAGAGACCCAGTACTTC. It specifies CATSRSGYSRLGETQYF.

The V call is TRBV19, the J call TRBJ1-1, with TRBD1 matching 7 bases. The CDR3 contains 14 residues. Germline V gene data show CDR1 as LNHDA and CDR2 as SQIVND (reference sequence). J gave up 5 bases and V 5 bases, and 8 bases lay outside the gene matches. Here the CDR3 reads CASSRLARGTEAFF. The DNA of the CDR3 is TGTGCCAGTAGTCGTTTGGCCAGGGGGACTGAAGCTTTCTTT.

The chain couples TRBV10-3 to TRBJ1-5, with D perhaps matching TRBD1 (5 bases). V lost 0 bases, J lost 2 bases, and 8 bases lay in between. The CDR3 covers 15 residues. CDR1 and CDR2 from the germline V gene are ENHRY and SYGVKD. CDR3 region: CAISESQDRNQPQHF. Written as DNA, the CDR3 is TGTGCCATCAGTGAGTCACAGGACCGCAATCAGCCCCAGCATTTT.

The CDR3: CASGLGGTVTEAFF. CDR3 sequence (DNA): TGTGCTAGTGGTTTGGGGGGCACAGTCACTGAAGCTTTCTTT. V is TRBV12-5 and J is TRBJ1-1, with TRBD1 as a possible D gene (5 bases). The CDR3 has 14 amino acids. Per the germline V gene, CDR1 is LGHNT and CDR2 is FRNRAP. With 1 base removed from V and 4 bases from J, the gap between germline ends came to 10 bases.

This chain uses TRBV28 with TRBJ1-6; no definite D call. Germline CDR1 reads MDHEN; CDR2 reads SYDVKM. The CDR3 contains 18 residues. V dropped 5 bases and J dropped 0 bases, with 17 bases sitting between them. This CDR3 is CASSTESRASSYNSPLHF. CDR3 in DNA: TGTGCCAGCAGTACCGAATCGAGGGCGAGCTCCTATAATTCACCCCTCCACTTT. The full variable domain, rest sourced from reference TRBV28 and TRBJ1-6, is DVKVTQSSRYLVKRTGEKVFLECVQDMDHENMFWYRQDPGLGLRLIYFSYDVKMKEKGDIPEGYSVSREKKERFSLILESASTNQTSMYLCASSTESRASSYNSPLHFGNGTRLTVT.